This TCR beta chain was recovered during a study of lymphopenia after photon versus proton radiotherapy. Overall study findings and caveats: Post-nadir diversity loss with photons came from oligoclonal expansion, particularly CD8+ Temra cells.

The CDR3 has 14 residues. Per germline, CDR1 MNHEY and CDR2 SVGAGI. With 8 bases removed from V and 2 bases from J, the gap between germline ends came to 15 bases. On this clone itself: Its specificity is not known.

Produced via immunoSEQ multiplex PCR; TCRdb's table is partial and in-frame only. Seen here are fewer than 20,000 clones, 70% to 90% observed once, and the top ten hold 9% to 10%. The receptor was isolated from a man aged 65 to 79 with pancreatic cancer. The specimen comprised peripheral blood, sampled from a patient treated with proton-based radiotherapy. The rearrangement links TRBV6-5 to TRBJ1-2, with TRBD1 as a possible D gene (5 bases). CDR3 sequence (DNA): TGTGCCAGCTCGATTCGGGGGAGCAACTATGGCTACACCTTC. Amino acids: CASSIRGSNYGYTF.